The entry below describes one TCR beta chain. The sample originates from a study of cytomegalovirus exposure and HLA in healthy donors. Study details: Out of 150 million to 200 million T cells, an earlier analysis found roughly 110 million unique TCR beta sequences in total. HLA-typed donors contributed 80 million or so unique TCRs, which were held in an early data release. Falling in the Caucasian-associated ancestry cluster were 81% of approximately 400 genotyped donors.

PCR amplification relied on 60 Vbeta primers (plus 13 Jbeta primers). The assay was immunoSEQ multiplex PCR, and TCRdb's table has in-frame clones only and misses some. Its table lists around 97,000 clones. The sequenced sample was PBMCs. The TCR comes from a man aged 40-49 years in good health and CMV-seronegative.

Here the CDR3 reads CASSVDRPYSGANVLTF. The DNA for the CDR3 is TGTGCCAGCAGTGTTGACAGGCCCTACTCTGGGGCCAACGTCCTGACTTTC. The chain carries TRBV2 and TRBJ2-6, with D tentatively TRBD1 (6 bases). V lost 4 bases and J lost 0, with 13 bases in between. The CDR3 totals 17 residues. Germline-derived CDR1 and CDR2 are SNHLY and FYNNEI.